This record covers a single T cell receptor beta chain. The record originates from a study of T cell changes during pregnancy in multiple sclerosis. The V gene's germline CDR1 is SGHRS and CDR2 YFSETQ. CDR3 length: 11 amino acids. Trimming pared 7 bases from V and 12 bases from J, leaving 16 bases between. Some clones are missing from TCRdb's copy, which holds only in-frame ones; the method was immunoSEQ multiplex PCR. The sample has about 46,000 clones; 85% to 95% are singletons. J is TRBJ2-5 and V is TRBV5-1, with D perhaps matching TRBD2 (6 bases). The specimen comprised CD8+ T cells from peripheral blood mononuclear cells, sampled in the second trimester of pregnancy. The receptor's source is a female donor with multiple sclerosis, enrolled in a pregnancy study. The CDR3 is CASGLGLPEYF. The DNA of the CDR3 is TGCGCCAGCGGCCTCGGACTACCGGAGTACTTC.